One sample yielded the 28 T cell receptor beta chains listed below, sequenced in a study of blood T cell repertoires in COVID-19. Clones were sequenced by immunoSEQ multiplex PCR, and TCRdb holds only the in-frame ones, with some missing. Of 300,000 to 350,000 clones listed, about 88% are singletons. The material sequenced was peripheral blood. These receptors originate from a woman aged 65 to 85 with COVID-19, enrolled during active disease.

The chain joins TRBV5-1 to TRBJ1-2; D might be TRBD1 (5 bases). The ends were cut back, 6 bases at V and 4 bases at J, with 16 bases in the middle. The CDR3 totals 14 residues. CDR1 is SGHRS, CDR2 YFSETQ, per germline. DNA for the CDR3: TGCGCCAGCACCTCCGGGGGAGGTGGCTATGGCTACACCTTC. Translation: CASTSGGGGYGYTF.

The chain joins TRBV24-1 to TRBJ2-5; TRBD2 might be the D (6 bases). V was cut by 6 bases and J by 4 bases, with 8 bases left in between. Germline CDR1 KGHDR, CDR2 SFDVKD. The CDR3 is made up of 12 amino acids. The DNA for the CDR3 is TGTGCCACCAGTACTAGCCTAGAGACCCAGTACTTC. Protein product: CATSTSLETQYF.

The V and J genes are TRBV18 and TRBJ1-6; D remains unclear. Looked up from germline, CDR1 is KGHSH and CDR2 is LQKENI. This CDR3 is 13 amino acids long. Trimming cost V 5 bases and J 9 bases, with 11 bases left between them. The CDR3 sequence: CASSGQEGSPLHF. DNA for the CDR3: TGTGCCAGCTCAGGGCAAGAGGGTTCACCCCTCCACTTT.

The CDR3 region is CASSLRGRDGYTF. CDR3 bases: TGCGCCAGCAGCTTAAGGGGGAGAGATGGCTACACCTTC. The chain recombines TRBV5-1 with TRBJ1-2; perhaps TRBD1 as D (6 bases). Trimming took 2 bases from V and 6 from J, leaving 11 bases between them. Germline-derived CDR1 and CDR2 are SGHRS and YFSETQ. The CDR3 consists of 13 residues.

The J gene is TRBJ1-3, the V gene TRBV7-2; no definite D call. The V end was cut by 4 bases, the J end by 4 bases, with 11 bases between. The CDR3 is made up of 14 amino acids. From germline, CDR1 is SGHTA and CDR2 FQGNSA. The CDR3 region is CASSSGIWGNTIYF. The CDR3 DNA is TGTGCCAGCAGCTCCGGGATTTGGGGAAACACCATATATTTT.

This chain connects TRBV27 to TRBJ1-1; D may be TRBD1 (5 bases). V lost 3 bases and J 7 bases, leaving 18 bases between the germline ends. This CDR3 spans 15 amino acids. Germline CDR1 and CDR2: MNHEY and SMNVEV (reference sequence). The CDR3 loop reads CASSFSPTGPFEAFF. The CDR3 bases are TGTGCCAGCAGTTTTTCCCCCACAGGCCCTTTTGAAGCTTTCTTT.

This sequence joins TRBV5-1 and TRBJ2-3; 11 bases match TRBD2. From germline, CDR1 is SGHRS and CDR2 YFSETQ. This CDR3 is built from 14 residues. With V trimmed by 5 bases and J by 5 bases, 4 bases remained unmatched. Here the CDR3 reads CASRTSGEGDTQYF. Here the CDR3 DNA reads TGCGCCAGCAGGACTAGCGGGGAGGGAGATACGCAGTATTTT.

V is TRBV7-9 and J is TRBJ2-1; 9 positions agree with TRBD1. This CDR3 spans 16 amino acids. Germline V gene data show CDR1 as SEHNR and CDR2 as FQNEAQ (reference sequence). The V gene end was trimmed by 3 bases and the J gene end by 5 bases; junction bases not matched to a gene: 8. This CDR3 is CASSLGTGSGDNEQFF. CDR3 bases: TGTGCCAGCAGCTTGGGGACAGGGTCGGGGGACAATGAGCAGTTCTTC. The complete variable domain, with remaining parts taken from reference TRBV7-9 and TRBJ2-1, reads DTGVSQNPRHKITKRGQNVTFRCDPISEHNRLYWYRQTLGQGPEFLTYFQNEAQLEKSRLLSDRFSAERPKGSFSTLEIQRTEQGDSAMYLCASSLGTGSGDNEQFFGPGTRLTVL.

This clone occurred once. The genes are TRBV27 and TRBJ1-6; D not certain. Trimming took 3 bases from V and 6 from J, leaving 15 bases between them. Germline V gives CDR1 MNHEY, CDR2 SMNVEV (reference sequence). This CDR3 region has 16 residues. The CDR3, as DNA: TGTGCCAGCAGTTTCCGCCCGGGAGGCCGTAATTCACCCCTCCACTTT. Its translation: CASSFRPGGRNSPLHF.

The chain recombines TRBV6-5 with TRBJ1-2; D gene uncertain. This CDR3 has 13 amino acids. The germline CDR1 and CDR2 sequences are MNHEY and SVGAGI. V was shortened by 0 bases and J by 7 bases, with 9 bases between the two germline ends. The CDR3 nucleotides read TGTGCCAGCAGTTACTCCCCAACTGGTGGCTACACCTTC. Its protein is CASSYSPTGGYTF.

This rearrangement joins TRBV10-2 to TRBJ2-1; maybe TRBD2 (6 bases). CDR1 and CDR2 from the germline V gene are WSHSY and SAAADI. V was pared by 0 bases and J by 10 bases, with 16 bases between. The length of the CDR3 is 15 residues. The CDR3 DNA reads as TGCGCCAGCAGTGAGTCCCCCGCGGGGATAGGGGAGCAGTTCTTC. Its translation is CASSESPAGIGEQFF.

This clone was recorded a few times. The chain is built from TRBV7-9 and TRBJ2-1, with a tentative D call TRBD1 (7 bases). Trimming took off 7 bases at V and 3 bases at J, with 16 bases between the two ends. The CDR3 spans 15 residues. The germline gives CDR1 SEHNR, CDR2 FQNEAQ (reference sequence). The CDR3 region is CASNPGDRFYNEQFF. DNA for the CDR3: TGTGCCAGCAACCCGGGGGACAGATTCTACAATGAGCAGTTCTTC.

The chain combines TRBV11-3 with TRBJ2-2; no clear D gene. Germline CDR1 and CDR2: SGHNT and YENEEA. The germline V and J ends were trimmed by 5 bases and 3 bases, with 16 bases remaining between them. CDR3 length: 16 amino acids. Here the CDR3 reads CASSAPGFSDTGELFF. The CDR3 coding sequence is TGTGCCAGCAGCGCCCCCGGGTTTTCCGACACCGGGGAGCTGTTTTTT.

The CDR3 region has the DNA TGTGCCAGCAGTGCCAGGGACACGGGGCCCCAGCATTTT. Translated: CASSARDTGPQHF. The V and J genes are TRBV6-2 or TRBV6-3 and TRBJ1-5, with D perhaps matching TRBD1 (6 bases). The CDR3 is 13 residues long. Germline V gene sequence: CDR1 MNHEY, CDR2 SVGEGT. V lost 5 bases to trimming and J lost 9 bases, with 14 bases between them.

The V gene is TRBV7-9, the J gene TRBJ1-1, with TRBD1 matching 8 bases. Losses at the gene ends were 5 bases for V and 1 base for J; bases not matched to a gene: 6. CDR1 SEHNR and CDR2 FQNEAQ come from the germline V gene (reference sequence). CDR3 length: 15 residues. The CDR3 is CASSAPGQENTEAFF. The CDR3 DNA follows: TGTGCCAGCAGCGCACCGGGACAGGAGAACACTGAAGCTTTCTTT.

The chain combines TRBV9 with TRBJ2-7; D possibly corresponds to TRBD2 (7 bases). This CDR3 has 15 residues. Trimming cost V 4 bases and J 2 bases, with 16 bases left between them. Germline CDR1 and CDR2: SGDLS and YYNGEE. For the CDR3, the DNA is TGTGCCAGCAGCCCGAGCGGGGACATAACCTACGAGCAGTACTTC. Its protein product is CASSPSGDITYEQYF.

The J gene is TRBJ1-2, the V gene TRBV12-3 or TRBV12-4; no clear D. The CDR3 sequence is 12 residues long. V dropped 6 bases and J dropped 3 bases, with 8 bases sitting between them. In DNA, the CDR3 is TGTGCCAGCAGCCGCGCCTACTATGGCTACACCTTC. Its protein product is CASSRAYYGYTF.

In nucleotides, the CDR3 is TGTGCCAGCGCCCGGGAAGCGGGGGGGAAGGATACGCAGTATTTT. Encoded protein: CASAREAGGKDTQYF. The chain carries TRBV2 and TRBJ2-3, with 10 bases matching TRBD2. The CDR3 extends over 15 amino acids. Per the germline V gene, CDR1 is SNHLY and CDR2 is FYNNEI. V was pared by 8 bases and J by 6 bases, with 11 bases of the junction left unmatched.

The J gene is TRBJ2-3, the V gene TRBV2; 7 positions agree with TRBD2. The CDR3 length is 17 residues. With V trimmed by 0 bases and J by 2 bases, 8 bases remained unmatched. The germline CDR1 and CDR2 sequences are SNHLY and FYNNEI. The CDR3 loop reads CASSEARLADNTDTQYF. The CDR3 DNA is TGTGCCAGCAGTGAAGCGCGGCTAGCGGACAACACAGATACGCAGTATTTT.

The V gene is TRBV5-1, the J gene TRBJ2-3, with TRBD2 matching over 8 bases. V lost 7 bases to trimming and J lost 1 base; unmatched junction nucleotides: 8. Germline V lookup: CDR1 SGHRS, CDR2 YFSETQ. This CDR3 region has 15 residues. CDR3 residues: CASRTAGAGTDTQYF. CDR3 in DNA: TGCGCCAGCCGCACAGCGGGGGCCGGCACAGATACGCAGTATTTT. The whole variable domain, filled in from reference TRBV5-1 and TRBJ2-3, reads KAGVTQTPRYLIKTRGQQVTLSCSPISGHRSVSWYQQTPGQGLQFLFEYFSETQRNKGNFPGRFSGRQFSNSRSEMNVSTLELGDSALYLCASRTAGAGTDTQYFGPGTRLTVL.

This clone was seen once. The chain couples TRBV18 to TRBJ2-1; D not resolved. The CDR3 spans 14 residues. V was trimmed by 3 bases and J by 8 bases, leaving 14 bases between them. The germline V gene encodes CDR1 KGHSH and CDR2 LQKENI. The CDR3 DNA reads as TGTGCCAGCTCACCGGATAGCCTGGTGGATGAGCAGTTCTTC. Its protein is CASSPDSLVDEQFF. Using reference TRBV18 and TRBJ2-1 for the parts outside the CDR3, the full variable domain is NAGVMQNPRHLVRRRGQEARLRCSPMKGHSHVYWYRQLPEEGLKFMVYLQKENIIDESGMPKERFSAEFPKEGPSILRIQQVVRGDSAAYFCASSPDSLVDEQFFGPGTRLTVL.

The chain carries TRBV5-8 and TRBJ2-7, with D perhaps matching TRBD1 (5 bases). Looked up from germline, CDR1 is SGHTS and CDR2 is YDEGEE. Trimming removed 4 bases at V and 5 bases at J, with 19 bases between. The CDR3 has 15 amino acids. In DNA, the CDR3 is TGTGCCAGCAGCCTGGGGCGGTCTTCCTCGGACGAGCAGTACTTC. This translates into CASSLGRSSSDEQYF.

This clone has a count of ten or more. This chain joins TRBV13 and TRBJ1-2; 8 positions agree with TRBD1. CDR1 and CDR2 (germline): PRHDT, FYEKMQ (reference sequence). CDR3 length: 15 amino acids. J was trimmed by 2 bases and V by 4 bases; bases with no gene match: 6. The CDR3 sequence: CASSSQGQANYGYTF. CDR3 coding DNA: TGTGCCAGCAGCTCCCAGGGACAGGCGAACTATGGCTACACCTTC.

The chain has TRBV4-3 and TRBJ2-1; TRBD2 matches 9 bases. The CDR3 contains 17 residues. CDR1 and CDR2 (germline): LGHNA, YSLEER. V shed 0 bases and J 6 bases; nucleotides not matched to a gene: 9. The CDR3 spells CASSQDEDLAGRNEQFF. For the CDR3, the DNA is TGCGCCAGCAGCCAAGATGAAGACCTAGCGGGGCGCAATGAGCAGTTCTTC.

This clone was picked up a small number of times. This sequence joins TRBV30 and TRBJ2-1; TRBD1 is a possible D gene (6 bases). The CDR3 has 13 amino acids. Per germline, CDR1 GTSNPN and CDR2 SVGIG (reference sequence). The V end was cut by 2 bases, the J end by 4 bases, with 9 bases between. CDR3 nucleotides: TGTGCCTGGAGTCTTGGACAGTACAATGAGCAGTTCTTC. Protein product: CAWSLGQYNEQFF.

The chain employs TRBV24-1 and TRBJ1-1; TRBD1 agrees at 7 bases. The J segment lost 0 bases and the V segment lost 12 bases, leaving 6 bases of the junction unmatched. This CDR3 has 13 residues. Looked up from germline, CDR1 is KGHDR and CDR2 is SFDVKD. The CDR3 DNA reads TGTGCCGCCCGACAGGGATTGAACACTGAAGCTTTCTTT. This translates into CAARQGLNTEAFF.

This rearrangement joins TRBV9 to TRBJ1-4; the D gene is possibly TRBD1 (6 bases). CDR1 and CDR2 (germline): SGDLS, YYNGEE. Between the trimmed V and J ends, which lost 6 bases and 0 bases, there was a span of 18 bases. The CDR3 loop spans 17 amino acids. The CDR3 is CASKKGDGIATNEKLFF. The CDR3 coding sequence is TGTGCCAGCAAAAAGGGGGACGGAATTGCAACTAATGAAAAACTGTTTTTT.

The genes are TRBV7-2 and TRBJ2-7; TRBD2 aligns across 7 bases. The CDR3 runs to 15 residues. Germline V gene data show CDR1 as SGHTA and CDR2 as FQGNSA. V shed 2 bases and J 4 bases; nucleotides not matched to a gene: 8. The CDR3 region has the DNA TGTGCCAGCAGCTTAAAGCGGGGATCTGGGTACGAGCAGTACTTC. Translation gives CASSLKRGSGYEQYF.